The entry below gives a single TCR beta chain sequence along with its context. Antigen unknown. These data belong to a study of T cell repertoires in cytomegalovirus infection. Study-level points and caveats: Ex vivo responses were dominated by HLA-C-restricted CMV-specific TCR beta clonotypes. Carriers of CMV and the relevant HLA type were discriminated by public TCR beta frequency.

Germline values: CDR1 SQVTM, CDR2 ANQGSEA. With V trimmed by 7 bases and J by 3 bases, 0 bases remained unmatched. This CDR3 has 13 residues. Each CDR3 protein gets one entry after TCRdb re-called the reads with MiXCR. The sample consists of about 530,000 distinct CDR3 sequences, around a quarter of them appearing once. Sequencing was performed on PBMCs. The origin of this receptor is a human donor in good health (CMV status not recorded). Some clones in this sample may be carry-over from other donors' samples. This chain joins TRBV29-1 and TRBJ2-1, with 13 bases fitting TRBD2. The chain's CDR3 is CSGTSGGYNEQFF. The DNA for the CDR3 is TGCAGCGGGACTAGCGGGGGCTACAATGAGCAGTTCTTC.